Listed here is a single TCR beta chain. CDR1 is MNHNS, CDR2 SASEGT, per germline. The germline V and J ends were trimmed by 0 bases and 13 bases, with 13 bases remaining between them. The CDR3 spans 14 residues. This entry is derived from a study of blood T cell repertoires in COVID-19. The table came from immunoSEQ multiplex PCR; TCRdb's copy has only in-frame clones and leaves some out. The repertoire includes 130,000 to 150,000 clones, around four fifths of them detected once, and 4.8% sits in the top ten. Material: peripheral blood. This chain joins TRBV6-1 and TRBJ1-6; no clear D. The receptor was isolated from a human donor in a cohort sampled during active COVID-19. The CDR3 loop is CASSEAGSGGPLHF. In DNA, the CDR3 is TGTGCCAGCAGTGAAGCTGGTTCTGGAGGTCCCCTCCACTTT.